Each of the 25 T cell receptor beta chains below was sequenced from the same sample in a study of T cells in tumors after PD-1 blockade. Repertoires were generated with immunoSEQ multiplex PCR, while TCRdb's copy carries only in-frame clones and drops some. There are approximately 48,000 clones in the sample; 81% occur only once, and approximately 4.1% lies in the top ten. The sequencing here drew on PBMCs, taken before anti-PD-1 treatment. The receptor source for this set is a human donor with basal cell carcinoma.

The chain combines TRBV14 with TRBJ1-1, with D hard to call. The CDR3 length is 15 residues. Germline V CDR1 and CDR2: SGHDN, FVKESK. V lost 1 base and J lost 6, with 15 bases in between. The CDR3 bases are TGTGCCAGCAGCCAAGCCCCTTACCGGGTGGCTGAAGCTTTCTTT. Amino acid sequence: CASSQAPYRVAEAFF.

The DNA of the CDR3 is TGTGCCAGCAGCCAAGTGGCGGGCTTGGGAGATACGCAGTATTTT. Protein: CASSQVAGLGDTQYF. The chain uses TRBV6-4 and TRBJ2-3; D is possibly TRBD2 (5 bases). Trimming cost V 6 bases and J 5 bases, with 18 bases left between them. The CDR3 contains 15 residues. The germline V gene encodes CDR1 MRHNA and CDR2 SNTAGT.

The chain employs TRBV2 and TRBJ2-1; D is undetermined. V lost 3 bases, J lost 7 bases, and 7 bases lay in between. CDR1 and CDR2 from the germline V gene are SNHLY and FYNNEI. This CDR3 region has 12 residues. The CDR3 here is CASSDPRNEQFF. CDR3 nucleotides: TGTGCCAGCAGTGATCCCAGGAATGAGCAGTTCTTC.

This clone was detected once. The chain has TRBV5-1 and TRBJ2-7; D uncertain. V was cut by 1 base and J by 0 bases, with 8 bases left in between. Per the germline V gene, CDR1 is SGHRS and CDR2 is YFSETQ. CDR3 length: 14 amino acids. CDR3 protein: CASSLLQSSYEQYF. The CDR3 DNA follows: TGCGCCAGCAGCTTGCTTCAGAGCTCCTACGAGCAGTACTTC.

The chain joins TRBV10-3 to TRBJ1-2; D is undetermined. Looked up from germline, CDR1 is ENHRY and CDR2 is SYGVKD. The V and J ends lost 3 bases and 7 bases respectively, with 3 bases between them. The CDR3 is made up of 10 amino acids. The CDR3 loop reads CAISERGYTF. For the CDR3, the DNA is TGTGCCATCAGTGAACGTGGCTACACCTTC.

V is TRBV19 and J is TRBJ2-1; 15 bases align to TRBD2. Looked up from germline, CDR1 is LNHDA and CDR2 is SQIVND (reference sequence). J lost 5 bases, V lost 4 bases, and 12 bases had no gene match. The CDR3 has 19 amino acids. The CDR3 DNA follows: TGTGCCAGTAGTACCGGACTAGCGGGGGGGCAGGGGGAACACAATGAGCAGTTCTTC. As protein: CASSTGLAGGQGEHNEQFF. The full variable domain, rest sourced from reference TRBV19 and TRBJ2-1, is DGGITQSPKYLFRKEGQNVTLSCEQNLNHDAMYWYRQDPGQGLRLIYYSQIVNDFQKGDIAEGYSVSREKKESFPLTVTSAQKNPTAFYLCASSTGLAGGQGEHNEQFFGPGTRLTVL.

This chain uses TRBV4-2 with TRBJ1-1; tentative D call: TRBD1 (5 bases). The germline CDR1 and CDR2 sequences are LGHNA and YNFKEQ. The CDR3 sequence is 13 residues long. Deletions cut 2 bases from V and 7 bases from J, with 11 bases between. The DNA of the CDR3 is TGTGCCAGCAGCCAACTTACTGACAGTGAAGCTTTCTTT. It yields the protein CASSQLTDSEAFF.

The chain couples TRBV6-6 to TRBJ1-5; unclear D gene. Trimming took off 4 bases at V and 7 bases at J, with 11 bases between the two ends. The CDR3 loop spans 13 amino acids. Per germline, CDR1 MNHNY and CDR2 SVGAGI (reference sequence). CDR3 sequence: CASSFSQGQPQHF. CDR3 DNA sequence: TGTGCCAGCAGTTTTAGTCAAGGGCAGCCCCAGCATTTT.

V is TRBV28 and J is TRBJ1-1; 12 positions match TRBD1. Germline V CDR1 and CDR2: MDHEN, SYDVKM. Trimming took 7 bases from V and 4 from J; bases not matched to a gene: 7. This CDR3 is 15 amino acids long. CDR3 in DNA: TGTGCCAGCACGATCCCGGGACAGGGGGCCACTGAAGCTTTCTTT. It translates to CASTIPGQGATEAFF.

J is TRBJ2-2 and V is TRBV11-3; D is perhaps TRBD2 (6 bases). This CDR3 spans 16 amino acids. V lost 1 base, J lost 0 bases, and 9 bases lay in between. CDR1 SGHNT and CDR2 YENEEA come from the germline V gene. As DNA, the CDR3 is TGTGCCAGCAGCTTAGTTTCGGGGGCGAACACCGGGGAGCTGTTTTTT. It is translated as CASSLVSGANTGELFF.

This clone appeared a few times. Here the CDR3 reads CASSQGGRLTDTQYF. The CDR3 DNA follows: TGCGCCAGCAGCCAAGGAGGGCGTTTAACAGATACGCAGTATTTT. The J gene is TRBJ2-3, the V gene TRBV5-1, with D perhaps TRBD2 (6 bases). Trimming removed 4 bases from V and 3 bases from J, with 15 bases in between. Germline V gene lookup returns CDR1 SGHRS and CDR2 YFSETQ. The CDR3 contains 15 residues.

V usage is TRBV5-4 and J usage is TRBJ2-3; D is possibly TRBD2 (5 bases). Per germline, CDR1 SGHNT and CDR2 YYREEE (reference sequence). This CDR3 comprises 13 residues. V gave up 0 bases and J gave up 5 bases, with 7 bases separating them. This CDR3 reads CASSLAGRDTQYF. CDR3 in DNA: TGTGCCAGCAGCTTGGCGGGGAGAGATACGCAGTATTTT. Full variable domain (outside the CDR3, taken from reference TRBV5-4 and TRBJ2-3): ETGVTQSPTHLIKTRGQQVTLRCSSQSGHNTVSWYQQALGQGPQFIFQYYREEENGRGNFPPRFSGLQFPNYSSELNVNALELDDSALYLCASSLAGRDTQYFGPGTRLTVL.

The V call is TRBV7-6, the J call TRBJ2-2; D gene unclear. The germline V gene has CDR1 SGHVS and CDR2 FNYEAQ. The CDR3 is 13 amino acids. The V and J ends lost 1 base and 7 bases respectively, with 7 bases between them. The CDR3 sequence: CASSLEGIGELFF. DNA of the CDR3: TGTGCCAGCAGCTTAGAAGGGATCGGGGAGCTGTTTTTT.

The CDR3 DNA reads as TGTGCCAGCATTTCCCCCGCCGGGACAGGGGATAACAATGAGCAGTTCTTC. Residues: CASISPAGTGDNNEQFF. The V gene is TRBV28, the J gene TRBJ2-1, with 10 positions matching TRBD1. Germline V lookup: CDR1 MDHEN, CDR2 SYDVKM. J lost 5 bases, V lost 7 bases, and 14 bases had no gene match. This CDR3 is built from 17 residues.

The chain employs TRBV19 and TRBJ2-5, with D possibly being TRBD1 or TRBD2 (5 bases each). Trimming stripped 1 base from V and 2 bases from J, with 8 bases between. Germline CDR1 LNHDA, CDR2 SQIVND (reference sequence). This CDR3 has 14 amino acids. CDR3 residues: CASSIGGGQETQYF. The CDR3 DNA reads TGTGCCAGTAGTATAGGGGGCGGGCAAGAGACCCAGTACTTC. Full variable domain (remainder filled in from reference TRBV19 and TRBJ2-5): DGGITQSPKYLFRKEGQNVTLSCEQNLNHDAMYWYRQDPGQGLRLIYYSQIVNDFQKGDIAEGYSVSREKKESFPLTVTSAQKNPTAFYLCASSIGGGQETQYFGPGTRLLVL.

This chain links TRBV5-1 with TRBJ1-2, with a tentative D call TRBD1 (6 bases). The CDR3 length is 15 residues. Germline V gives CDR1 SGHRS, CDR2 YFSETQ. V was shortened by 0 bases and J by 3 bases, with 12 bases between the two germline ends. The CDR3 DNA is TGCGCCAGCAGCTTGGAAGGCAGGGGATACTATGGCTACACCTTC. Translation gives CASSLEGRGYYGYTF. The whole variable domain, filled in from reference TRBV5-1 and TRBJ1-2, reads KAGVTQTPRYLIKTRGQQVTLSCSPISGHRSVSWYQQTPGQGLQFLFEYFSETQRNKGNFPGRFSGRQFSNSRSEMNVSTLELGDSALYLCASSLEGRGYYGYTFGSGTRLTVV.

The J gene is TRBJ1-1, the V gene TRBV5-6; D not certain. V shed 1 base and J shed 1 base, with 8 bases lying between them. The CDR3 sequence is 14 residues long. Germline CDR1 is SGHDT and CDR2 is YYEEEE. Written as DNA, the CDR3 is TGTGCCAGCAGCTTGCTGGGTGCGAACACTGAAGCTTTCTTT. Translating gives CASSLLGANTEAFF.

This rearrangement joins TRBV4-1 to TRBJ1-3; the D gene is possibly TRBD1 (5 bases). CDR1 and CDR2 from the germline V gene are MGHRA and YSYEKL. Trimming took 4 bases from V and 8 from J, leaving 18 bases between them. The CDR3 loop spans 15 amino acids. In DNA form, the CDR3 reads TGCGCCAGCAGCCCGCTCTTTGGGGGTCGAGACACCATATATTTT. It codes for CASSPLFGGRDTIYF.

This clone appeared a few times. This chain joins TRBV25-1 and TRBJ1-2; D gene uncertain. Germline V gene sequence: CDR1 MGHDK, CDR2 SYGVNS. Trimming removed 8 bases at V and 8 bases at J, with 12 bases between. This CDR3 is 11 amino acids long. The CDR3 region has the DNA TGTGCCAGCTCACTCCCGAGAGGCTACACCTTC. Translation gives CASSLPRGYTF.

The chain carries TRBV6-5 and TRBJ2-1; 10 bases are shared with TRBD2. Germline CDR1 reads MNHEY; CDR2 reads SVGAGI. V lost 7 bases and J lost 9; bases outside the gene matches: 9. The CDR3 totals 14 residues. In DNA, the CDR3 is TGTGCCAGCATGCTCAGCGGGGGGGCCGGTGAGCAGTTCTTC. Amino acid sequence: CASMLSGGAGEQFF.

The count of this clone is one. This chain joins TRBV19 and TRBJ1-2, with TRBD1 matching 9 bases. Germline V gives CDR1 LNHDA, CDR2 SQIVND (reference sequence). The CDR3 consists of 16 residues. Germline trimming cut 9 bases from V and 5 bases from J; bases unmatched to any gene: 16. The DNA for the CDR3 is TGTGCCAGACCTAAAAGGGACAGGGCATTATTTTATGGCTACACCTTC. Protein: CARPKRDRALFYGYTF.

DNA for the CDR3: TGTGCCAGCAGCTTACGGACAACAAACCAAGAGACCCAGTACTTC. It codes for CASSLRTTNQETQYF. V gene TRBV3-1 (or the pseudogene TRBV3-2) combines with J gene TRBJ2-5; D may be TRBD1 (5 bases). Germline V gene lookup returns CDR1 LGHDT and CDR2 YNNKEL (reference sequence). CDR3 length: 15 amino acids. The V gene lost 5 bases and the J gene lost 0 bases, with 13 bases spanning the gap.

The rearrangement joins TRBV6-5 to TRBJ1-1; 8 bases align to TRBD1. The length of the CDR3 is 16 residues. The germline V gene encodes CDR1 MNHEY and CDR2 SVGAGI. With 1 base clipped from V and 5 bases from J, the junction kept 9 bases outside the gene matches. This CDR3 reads CASSYFSGGEGTEAFF. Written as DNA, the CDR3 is TGTGCCAGCAGTTACTTCTCAGGGGGCGAGGGGACTGAAGCTTTCTTT.

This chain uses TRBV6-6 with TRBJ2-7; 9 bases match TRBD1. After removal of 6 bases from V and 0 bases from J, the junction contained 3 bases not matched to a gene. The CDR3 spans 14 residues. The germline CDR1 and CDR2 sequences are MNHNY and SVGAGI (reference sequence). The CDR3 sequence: CASSKGQGSYEQYF. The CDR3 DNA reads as TGTGCCAGCAGCAAGGGACAGGGCTCCTACGAGCAGTACTTC.

The CDR3 DNA sequence: TGTGCCAGCAGTTTCGTGGGCATCCACAGGGGATTACCCTACGAGCAGTACTTC. This translates into CASSFVGIHRGLPYEQYF. The chain is built from TRBV28 and TRBJ2-7; TRBD1 matches at 7 bases. The trim removed 3 bases at V and 2 bases at J, leaving 16 bases unmatched. CDR3 size: 18 residues. Germline-derived CDR1 and CDR2 are MDHEN and SYDVKM.